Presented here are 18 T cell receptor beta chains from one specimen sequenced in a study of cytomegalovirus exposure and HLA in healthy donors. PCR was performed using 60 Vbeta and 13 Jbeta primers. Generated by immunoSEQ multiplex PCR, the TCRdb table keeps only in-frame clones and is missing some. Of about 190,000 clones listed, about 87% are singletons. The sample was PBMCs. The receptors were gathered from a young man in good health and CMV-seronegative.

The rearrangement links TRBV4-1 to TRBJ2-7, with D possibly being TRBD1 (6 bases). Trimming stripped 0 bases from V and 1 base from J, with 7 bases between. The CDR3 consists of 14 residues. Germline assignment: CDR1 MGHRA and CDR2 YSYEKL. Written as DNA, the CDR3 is TGCGCCAGCAGCCAAGATCAGGGGTCCTACGAGCAGTACTTC. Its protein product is CASSQDQGSYEQYF.

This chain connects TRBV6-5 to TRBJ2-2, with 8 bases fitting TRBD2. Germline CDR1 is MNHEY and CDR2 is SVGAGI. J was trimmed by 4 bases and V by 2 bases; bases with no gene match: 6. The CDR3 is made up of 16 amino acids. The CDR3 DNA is TGTGCCAGCAGTTACCTAGGGACTAGGGTCACCGGGGAGCTGTTTTTT. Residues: CASSYLGTRVTGELFF.

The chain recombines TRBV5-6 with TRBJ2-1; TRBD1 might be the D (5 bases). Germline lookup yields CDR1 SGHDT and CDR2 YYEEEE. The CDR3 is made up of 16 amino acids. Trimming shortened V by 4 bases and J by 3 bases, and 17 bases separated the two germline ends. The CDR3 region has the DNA TGTGCCAGCAGCCCCGACAGACCCGAGAGCTACAATGAGCAGTTCTTC. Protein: CASSPDRPESYNEQFF.

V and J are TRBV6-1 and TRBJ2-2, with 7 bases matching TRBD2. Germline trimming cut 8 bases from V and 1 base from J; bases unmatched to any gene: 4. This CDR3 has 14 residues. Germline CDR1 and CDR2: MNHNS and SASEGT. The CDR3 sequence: CASVWGGNTGELFF. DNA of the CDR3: TGTGCCAGCGTCTGGGGGGGGAACACCGGGGAGCTGTTTTTT.

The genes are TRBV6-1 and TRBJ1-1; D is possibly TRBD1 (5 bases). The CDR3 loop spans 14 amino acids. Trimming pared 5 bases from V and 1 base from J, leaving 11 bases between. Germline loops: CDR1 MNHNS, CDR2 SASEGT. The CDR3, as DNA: TGTGCCAGCAGTCAGGGACTGTCGAACACTGAAGCTTTCTTT. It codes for CASSQGLSNTEAFF.

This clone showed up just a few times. The CDR3 region is CASSDSDNNEQFF. The DNA for the CDR3 is TGTGCCAGCAGTGACTCGGACAACAATGAGCAGTTCTTC. The rearrangement links TRBV6-4 to TRBJ2-1, with TRBD1 as a possible D gene (5 bases). Trimming pared 0 bases from V and 5 bases from J, leaving 5 bases between. The V gene's germline CDR1 is MRHNA and CDR2 SNTAGT. CDR3 length: 13 residues.

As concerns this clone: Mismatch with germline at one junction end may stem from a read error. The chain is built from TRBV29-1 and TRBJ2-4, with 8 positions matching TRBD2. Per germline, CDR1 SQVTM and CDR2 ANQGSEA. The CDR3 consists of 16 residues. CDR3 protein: CSARDGTRWDKNSQYF. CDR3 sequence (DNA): TGCAGCGCGAGGGACGGGACTAGATGGGACAAAAACAGTCAGTACTTC.

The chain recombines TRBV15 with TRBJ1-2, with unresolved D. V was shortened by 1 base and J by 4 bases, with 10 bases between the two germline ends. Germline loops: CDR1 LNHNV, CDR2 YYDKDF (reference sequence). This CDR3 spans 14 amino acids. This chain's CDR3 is CATSRASSGYGYTF. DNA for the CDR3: TGTGCCACCAGCAGAGCTTCATCGGGCTATGGCTACACCTTC.

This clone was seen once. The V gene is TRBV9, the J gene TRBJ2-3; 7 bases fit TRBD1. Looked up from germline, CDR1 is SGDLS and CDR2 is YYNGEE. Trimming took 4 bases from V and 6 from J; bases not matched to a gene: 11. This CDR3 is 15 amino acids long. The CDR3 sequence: CASSPGTARTDTQYF. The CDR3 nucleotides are TGTGCCAGCAGCCCAGGGACAGCAAGGACGGATACGCAGTATTTT.

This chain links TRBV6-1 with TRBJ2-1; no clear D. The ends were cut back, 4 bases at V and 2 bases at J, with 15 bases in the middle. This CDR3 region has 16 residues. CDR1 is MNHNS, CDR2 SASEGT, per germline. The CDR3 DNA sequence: TGTGCCAGCAGTGTATCTCCACCACCGGCCTACAATGAGCAGTTCTTC. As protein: CASSVSPPPAYNEQFF.

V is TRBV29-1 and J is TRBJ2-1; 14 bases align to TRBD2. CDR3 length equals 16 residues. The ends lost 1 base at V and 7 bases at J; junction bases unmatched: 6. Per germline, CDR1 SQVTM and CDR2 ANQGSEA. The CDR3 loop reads CSVEGLAGGPLNEQFF. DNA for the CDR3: TGCAGCGTTGAAGGACTAGCGGGAGGGCCTTTGAATGAGCAGTTCTTC.

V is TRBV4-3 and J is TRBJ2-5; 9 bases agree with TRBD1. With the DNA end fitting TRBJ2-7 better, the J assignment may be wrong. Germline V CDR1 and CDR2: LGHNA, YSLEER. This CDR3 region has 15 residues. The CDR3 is CASSQYTGQGYEQYF. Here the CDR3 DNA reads TGCGCCAGCAGCCAATATACGGGACAGGGCTACGAGCAGTACTTC.

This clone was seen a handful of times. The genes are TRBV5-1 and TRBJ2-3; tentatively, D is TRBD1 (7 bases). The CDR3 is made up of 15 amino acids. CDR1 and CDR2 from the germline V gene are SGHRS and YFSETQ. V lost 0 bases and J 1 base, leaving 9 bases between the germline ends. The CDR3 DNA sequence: TGCGCCAGCAGCTTGGGCAGGGGGGGCACAGATACGCAGTATTTT. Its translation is CASSLGRGGTDTQYF.

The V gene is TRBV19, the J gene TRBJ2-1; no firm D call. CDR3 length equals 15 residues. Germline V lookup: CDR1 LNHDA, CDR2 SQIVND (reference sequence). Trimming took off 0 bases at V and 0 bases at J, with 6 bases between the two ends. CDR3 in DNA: TGTGCCAGTAGTATAGAGGCAGGCTCCTACAATGAGCAGTTCTTC. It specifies CASSIEAGSYNEQFF.

CDR3 sequence: CASSVQVAGAYEQYF. The CDR3 nucleotides read TGTGCCAGCAGCGTCCAGGTGGCGGGAGCCTACGAGCAGTACTTC. V usage is TRBV9 and J usage is TRBJ2-5; 7 bases map to TRBD2. The closer fit of TRBJ2-7 to the DNA end suggests the J call may be wrong. CDR1 SGDLS and CDR2 YYNGEE come from the germline V gene. The CDR3 runs 15 residues.

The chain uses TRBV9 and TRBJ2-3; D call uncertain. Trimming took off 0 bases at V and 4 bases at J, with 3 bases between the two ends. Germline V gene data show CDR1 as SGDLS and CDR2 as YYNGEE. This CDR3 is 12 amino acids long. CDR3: CASSVASDTQYF. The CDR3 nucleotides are TGTGCCAGCAGCGTAGCATCAGATACGCAGTATTTT.

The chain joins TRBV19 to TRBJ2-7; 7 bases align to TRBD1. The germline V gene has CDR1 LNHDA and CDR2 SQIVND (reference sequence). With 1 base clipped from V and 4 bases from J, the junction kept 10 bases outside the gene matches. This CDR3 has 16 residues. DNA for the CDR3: TGTGCCAGTAGTATAGGACAGGGAAGATCTACTTACGAGCAGTACTTC. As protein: CASSIGQGRSTYEQYF. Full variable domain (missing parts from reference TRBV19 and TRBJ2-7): DGGITQSPKYLFRKEGQNVTLSCEQNLNHDAMYWYRQDPGQGLRLIYYSQIVNDFQKGDIAEGYSVSREKKESFPLTVTSAQKNPTAFYLCASSIGQGRSTYEQYFGPGTRLTVT.

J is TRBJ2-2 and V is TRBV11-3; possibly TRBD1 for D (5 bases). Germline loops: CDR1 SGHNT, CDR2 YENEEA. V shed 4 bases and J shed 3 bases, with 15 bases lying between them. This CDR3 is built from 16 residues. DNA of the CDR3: TGTGCCAGCAGCTATAATATTAGGGGATACACCGGGGAGCTGTTTTTT. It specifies CASSYNIRGYTGELFF.